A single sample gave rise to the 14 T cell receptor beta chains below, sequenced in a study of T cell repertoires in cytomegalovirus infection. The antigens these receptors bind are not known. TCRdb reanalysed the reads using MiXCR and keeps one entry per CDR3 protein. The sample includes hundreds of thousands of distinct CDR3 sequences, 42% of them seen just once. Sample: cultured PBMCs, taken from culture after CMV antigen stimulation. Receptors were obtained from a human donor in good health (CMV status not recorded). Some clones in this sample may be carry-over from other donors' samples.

This CDR3 is CAISESMRGPGTEAFF. Written as DNA, the CDR3 is TGTGCCATCAGTGAGTCGATGAGGGGGCCGGGGACTGAAGCTTTCTTT. The chain is built from TRBV10-3 and TRBJ1-1, with 7 nucleotides matching TRBD1. The CDR3 loop spans 16 amino acids. Losses at the gene ends were 0 bases for V and 5 bases for J; bases not matched to a gene: 9. Germline loops: CDR1 ENHRY, CDR2 SYGVKD.

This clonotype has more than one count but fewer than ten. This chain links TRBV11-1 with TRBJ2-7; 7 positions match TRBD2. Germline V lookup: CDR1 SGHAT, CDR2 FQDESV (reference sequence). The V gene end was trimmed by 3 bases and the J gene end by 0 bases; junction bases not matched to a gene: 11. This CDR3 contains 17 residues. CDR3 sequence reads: CASSFAGWREPSYEQYF. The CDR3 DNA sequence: TGTGCCAGCAGCTTCGCCGGGTGGCGGGAGCCCTCCTACGAGCAGTACTTC.

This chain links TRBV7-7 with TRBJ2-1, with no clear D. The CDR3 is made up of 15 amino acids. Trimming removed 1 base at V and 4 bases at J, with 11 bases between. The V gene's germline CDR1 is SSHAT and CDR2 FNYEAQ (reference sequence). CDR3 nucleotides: TGTGCCAGCAGCTTAGGGGTACAGAATTACAATGAGCAGTTCTTC. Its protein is CASSLGVQNYNEQFF.

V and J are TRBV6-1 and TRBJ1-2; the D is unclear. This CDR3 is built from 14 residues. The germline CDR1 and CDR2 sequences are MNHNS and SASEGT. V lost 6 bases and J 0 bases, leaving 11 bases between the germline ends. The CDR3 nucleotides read TGTGCCAGCAGCGCCAACCCAGCTAACTATGGCTACACCTTC. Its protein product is CASSANPANYGYTF.

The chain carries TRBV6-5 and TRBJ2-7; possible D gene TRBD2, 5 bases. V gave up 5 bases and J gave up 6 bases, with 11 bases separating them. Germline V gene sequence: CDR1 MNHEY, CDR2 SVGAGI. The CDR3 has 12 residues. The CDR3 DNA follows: TGTGCCAGCAGTCGATTGGCGGGCGAGCAGTACTTC. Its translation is CASSRLAGEQYF.

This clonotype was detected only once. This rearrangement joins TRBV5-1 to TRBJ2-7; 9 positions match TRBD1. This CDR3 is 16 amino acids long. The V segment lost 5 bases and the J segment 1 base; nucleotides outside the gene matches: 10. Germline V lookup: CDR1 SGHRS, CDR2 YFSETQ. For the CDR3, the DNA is TGCGCCAGCAGTTTCTCTTCAGACAGGGGGTCCTACGAGCAGTACTTC. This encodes CASSFSSDRGSYEQYF.

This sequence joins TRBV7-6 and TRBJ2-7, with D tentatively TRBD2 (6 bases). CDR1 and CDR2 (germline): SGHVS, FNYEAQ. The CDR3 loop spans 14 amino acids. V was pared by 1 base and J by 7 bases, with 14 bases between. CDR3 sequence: CASSLVARAGEQYF. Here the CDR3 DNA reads TGTGCCAGCAGCTTAGTCGCCCGGGCGGGGGAGCAGTACTTC.

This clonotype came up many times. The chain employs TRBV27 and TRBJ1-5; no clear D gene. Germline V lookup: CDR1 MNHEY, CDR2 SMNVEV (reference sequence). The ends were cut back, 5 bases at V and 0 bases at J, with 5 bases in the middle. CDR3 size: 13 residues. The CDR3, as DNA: TGTGCCAGCAGTCCCAGTAGCAATCAGCCCCAGCATTTT. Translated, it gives CASSPSSNQPQHF.

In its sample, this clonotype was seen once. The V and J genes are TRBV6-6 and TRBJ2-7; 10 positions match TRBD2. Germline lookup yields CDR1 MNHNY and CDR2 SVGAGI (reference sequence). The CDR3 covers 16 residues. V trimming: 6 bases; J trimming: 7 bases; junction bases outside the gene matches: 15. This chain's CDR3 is CASSRRPSVAGGEQYF. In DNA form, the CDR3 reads TGTGCCAGCAGCCGCCGGCCTTCGGTAGCGGGGGGTGAGCAGTACTTC.

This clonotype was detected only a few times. CDR3 protein: CASSLNRFGETQYF. The CDR3 bases are TGTGCCAGCAGCTTAAACAGGTTTGGAGAGACCCAGTACTTC. The rearrangement links TRBV7-2 to TRBJ2-5, with D possibly being TRBD1 (5 bases). This CDR3 is built from 14 residues. V shed 2 bases and J shed 4 bases, with 11 bases lying between them. CDR1 and CDR2 (germline): SGHTA, FQGNSA.

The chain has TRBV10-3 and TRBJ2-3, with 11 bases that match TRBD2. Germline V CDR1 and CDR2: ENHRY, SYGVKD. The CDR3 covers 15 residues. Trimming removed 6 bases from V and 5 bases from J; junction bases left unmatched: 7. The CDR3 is CAIRPASGRQDTQYF. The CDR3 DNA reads TGTGCCATCAGACCAGCTAGCGGGAGGCAAGATACGCAGTATTTT.

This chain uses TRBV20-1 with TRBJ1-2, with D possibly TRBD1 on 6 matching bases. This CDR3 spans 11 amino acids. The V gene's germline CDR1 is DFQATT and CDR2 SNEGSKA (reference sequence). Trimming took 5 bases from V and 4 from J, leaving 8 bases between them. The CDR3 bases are TGCAGTGCTCGCAGGGGCTATGGCTACACCTTC. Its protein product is CSARRGYGYTF.

CDR3: CASSTQGAQGYTF. CDR3 sequence (DNA): TGTGCCAGCAGTACCCAGGGGGCGCAGGGCTACACCTTC. The V gene is TRBV12-3 or TRBV12-4, the J gene TRBJ1-2, with 8 bases that match TRBD1. The CDR3 spans 13 residues. J gave up 8 bases and V 5 bases, and 7 bases lay outside the gene matches.

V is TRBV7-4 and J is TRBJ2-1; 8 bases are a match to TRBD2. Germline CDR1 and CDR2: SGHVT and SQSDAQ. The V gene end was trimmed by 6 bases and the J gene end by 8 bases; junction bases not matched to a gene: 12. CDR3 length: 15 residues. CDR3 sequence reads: CASSLSGIDGDEQFF. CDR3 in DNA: TGTGCCAGCAGTCTTAGCGGGATTGATGGGGATGAGCAGTTCTTC.